This T cell receptor beta chain was identified during a study of shared clonotypes between healthy human individuals. Overall study: Donors consisted of two women and a few men between 18 and 49.

As for this clone: What it binds is unknown.

Notes on the study in general: Sharing of clonotypes among donors was expected to vary with sequencing depth.

Every subset's genomic DNA went evenly onto several immunoSEQ plates. Libraries were prepared by immunoSEQ multiplex PCR; TCRdb keeps only in-frame clonotypes and omits some of them. The data contain 1,500,000 or so clones, roughly 96% of them seen just once; the ten biggest clones take up approximately 1.1%. The germline CDR1 and CDR2 sequences are MNHEY and SMNVEV (reference sequence). The CDR3 has 16 residues. Unmatched junction bases numbered 10, after V lost 4 bases and J lost 6 bases. A CD45RA+ naive subset and a CD45RA-negative memory subset were split from CD4+ cells. Input material: naive CD4+ T cells sorted from blood. Subset indicated: CD45RA+ positively selected. V usage is TRBV27 and J usage is TRBJ2-1; 9 bases agree with TRBD2. The clonotype was recovered from a man aged 25 to 40 in good health. CDR3 in amino acids: CASSSLLGGRANEQFF. In DNA form, the CDR3 reads TGTGCCAGCAGTTCTCTCCTGGGCGGGAGGGCCAATGAGCAGTTCTTC.